This record covers a single T cell receptor (beta chain). The antigen remains unidentified. The sample comes from a study of cytomegalovirus exposure and HLA in healthy donors. Overall study results and limits: It was found in a later analysis that first-cohort TCR clusters tended to co-occur in the approximately 130 validation repertoires. Specificity of three CMV-associated chains for CMV antigens was verified in vitro. Cytomegalovirus status was reportedly diagnosed by the classifier with high specificity and sensitivity.

Here immunoSEQ multiplex PCR was the method, and the copy in TCRdb shows in-frame clones only, minus some. The table records hundreds of thousands of clones, roughly 85% of them present only once. V was clipped by 3 bases and J by 4 bases; unmatched bases: 6. The CDR3 has 14 amino acids. Germline V gene data show CDR1 as SGDLS and CDR2 as YYNGEE. The donors were part of the 120-subject validation cohort, which stood apart from the roughly 670-subject first cohort. This receptor was obtained from a woman aged 18 to 35 in good health and CMV-seronegative. The V call is TRBV9, the J call TRBJ1-1, with TRBD1 matching over 7 bases. The source material was PBMCs. The CDR3 DNA follows: TGTGCCAGCAGCGCACAGGGGACCGGCACTGAAGCTTTCTTT. Protein product: CASSAQGTGTEAFF.